This is a list of T cell receptor beta chains from one sample in a study of blood T cell repertoires in COVID-19. Clones were sequenced by immunoSEQ multiplex PCR, and TCRdb holds only the in-frame ones, with some missing. Among about 300,000 clones listed, about 91% were seen once. The material sequenced was peripheral blood. The receptors stem from a woman between 25 and 40 years old who had recovered from COVID-19. CDR3s include the opening cysteine and the closing phenylalanine or tryptophan. D genes are given only for firm matches. A row's size may be missing; if present it is once, few, many or a size class.

V	J	D	size	DNA	CDR3
TRBV5-4	TRBJ1-1	NA	NA	TGTGCCAGCAGCTTGCTCTCCCCGAACACTGAAGCTTTCTTT	CASSLLSPNTEAFF
TRBV6-5	TRBJ1-4	NA	NA	TGTGCCAGCAGTTACTTCGGGGGAACTAATGAAAAACTGTTTTTT	CASSYFGGTNEKLFF
TRBV3-1/TRBV3-2	TRBJ1-1	NA	NA	TGTGCCAGCAGCCATTTAGGGGATCGAGGTGAAGCTTTCTTT	CASSHLGDRGEAFF
TRBV5-1	TRBJ1-1	NA	NA	TGCGCCAGCAGACAGACAAGGCAGGATACTGAAGCTTTCTTT	CASRQTRQDTEAFF
TRBV5-4	TRBJ2-1	TRBD2	NA	TGTGCCAGCAGGCCGACTAGCGGACTTTACAATGAGCAGTTCTTC	CASRPTSGLYNEQFF
TRBV7-3	TRBJ2-1	TRBD1	NA	TGTGCCAGCAGCTCCGGACAGGGTCATCCGTTCTTC	CASSSGQGHPFF
TRBV24-1	TRBJ2-7	TRBD2	NA	TGTGCCACCAGCGCTAGCGGGGGGGCTCACGAGCAGTACTTC	CATSASGGAHEQYF
TRBV4-1	TRBJ2-1	NA	NA	TGCGCCAGCAGCCAAGCCCCTACTAGGGACAATGAGCAGTTCTTC	CASSQAPTRDNEQFF
TRBV6-2/TRBV6-3	TRBJ2-7	TRBD2	few	TGTGCCAGCAGTTACCAGGCTAGCGGGGGGCCGCCCCCCGGCGAGCAGTACTTC	CASSYQASGGPPPGEQYF
TRBV12-3/TRBV12-4	TRBJ2-2	TRBD1	NA	TGTGCCAGCAGACTATCAGGGACAGGGAAACTGTTTTTT	CASRLSGTGKLFF
TRBV4-2	TRBJ1-5	NA	few	TGTGCCAGCAGCCAAGAAGGGGGAAGCCAGCCCCAGCATTTT	CASSQEGGSQPQHF
TRBV7-3	TRBJ1-3	NA	once	TGTGCCAGCACTAAGGGGCCCGAGACAGGAGTCTCTGGAAACACCATATATTTT	CASTKGPETGVSGNTIYF
TRBV5-1	TRBJ2-6	TRBD1	NA	TGCGCCAGCAGCCACGCTTTCGGACAGGGGGCGCTGGGGGCCAACGTCCTGACTTTC	CASSHAFGQGALGANVLTF
TRBV4-1	TRBJ2-7	NA	NA	TGCGCCAGCAGCCCAAGTGAGGTCTCCTACGAGCAGTACTTC	CASSPSEVSYEQYF
TRBV19	TRBJ1-5	NA	NA	TGTGCCAGTAGTAACCTCCAGGGATCCAATCAGCCCCAGCATTTT	CASSNLQGSNQPQHF
TRBV2	TRBJ1-2	NA	NA	TGTGCCAGCAGTGAGCGGGGGGACTATGGCTACACCTTC	CASSERGDYGYTF
TRBV30	TRBJ1-5	TRBD1	NA	TGTGCCTACACACAGGGGTCTATGGGGGGCAATCAGCCCCAGCATTTT	CAYTQGSMGGNQPQHF
TRBV24-1	TRBJ2-1	TRBD2	NA	TGTGCCACCAGTGATGATTGGAAGCGGGGCTACAATGAGCAGTTCTTC	CATSDDWKRGYNEQFF
TRBV19	TRBJ1-4	NA	NA	TGTGCCAGTAAGCGGAAGGGGGCAACTAATGAAAAACTGTTTTTT	CASKRKGATNEKLFF
TRBV30	TRBJ2-7	TRBD1	NA	TGTGCCTGGAGTGTAGGTCATGGGACAGGGGGCTACGAGCAGTACTTC	CAWSVGHGTGGYEQYF
TRBV5-1	TRBJ2-1	TRBD1	NA	TGCGCCAGCAGCGGCCGGGACAGGGGCAATGAGCAGTTCTTC	CASSGRDRGNEQFF
TRBV2	TRBJ2-6	NA	NA	TGTGCCAGCATCAGGGGGGCTGGGGCCAACGTCCTGACTTTC	CASIRGAGANVLTF
TRBV27	TRBJ1-2	NA	NA	TGTGCCAGCAGTTTAAGCCAGGGGTCTCTCTATGGCTACACCTTC	CASSLSQGSLYGYTF
TRBV5-1	TRBJ2-7	NA	NA	TGCGCCAGCAGCTTGCTTCCCGGGGTTCTGGTGGACGAGCAGTACTTC	CASSLLPGVLVDEQYF
TRBV30	TRBJ1-1	TRBD1	NA	TGTGCCTGGAGCCCAGGGGGGCCCCGGGGAGAAGCTTTCTTT	CAWSPGGPRGEAFF
TRBV6-5	TRBJ1-5	NA	NA	TGTGCCAGCAGTTACTCGATTTCGGTTCAGCCCCAGCATTTT	CASSYSISVQPQHF
TRBV5-6	TRBJ1-5	NA	NA	TGTGCCAGCAGCTTGCCGGGGGACCGTCAGCCCCAGCATTTT	CASSLPGDRQPQHF
TRBV5-1	TRBJ2-7	TRBD1	NA	TGCGCCAGCAGCCAGGGACAGGGCCAGGGATACTATTACTACGAGCAGTACTTC	CASSQGQGQGYYYYEQYF
TRBV3-1/TRBV3-2	TRBJ2-5	NA	NA	TGTGCCAGCAGCCAAGGAGGGGGCCAAGAGACCCAGTACTTC	CASSQGGGQETQYF
TRBV5-4	TRBJ2-5	NA	NA	TGTGCCAGCAGCTTGGGAATGGGGGGACGTGGTTCGGAGACCCAGTACTTC	CASSLGMGGRGSETQYF
TRBV28	TRBJ2-3	TRBD1	NA	TGTGCCAGCAGTTCCGACAGGGACGGCACAGATACGCAGTATTTT	CASSSDRDGTDTQYF
TRBV6-5	TRBJ2-7	NA	NA	TGTGCCAGCAGTTCAGGGAACGAGCAGTACTTC	CASSSGNEQYF
TRBV4-2	TRBJ2-7	TRBD1	NA	TGTGCCAGCAGCCATGTTGGGGGACAGACTTCCTACGAGCAGTACTTC	CASSHVGGQTSYEQYF
TRBV7-2	TRBJ2-7	TRBD2	NA	TGTGCCAGCAGCCAAATGGCGGGGGGTGCCAACCCCTACGAGCAGTACTTC	CASSQMAGGANPYEQYF
TRBV19	TRBJ2-1	NA	NA	TGTGCCAGTAGTATCCCCGGCGGGGGCCCCAGTGAGCAGTTCTTC	CASSIPGGGPSEQFF
TRBV5-5	TRBJ2-5	NA	NA	TGTGCCAGCAGCTTTGAGCCTCGAGAGACCCAGTACTTC	CASSFEPRETQYF
TRBV4-1	TRBJ2-2	TRBD2	NA	TGCGCCAGCAGCCAAGGACTAGCGGGGGGCGGGGAGCTGTTTTTT	CASSQGLAGGGELFF
TRBV10-1	TRBJ1-2	NA	NA	TGCGCCAGCAGTGAGTCGACTTCGGGGGGGCAGGCTCACTATGGCTACACCTTC	CASSESTSGGQAHYGYTF
TRBV5-4	TRBJ2-5	TRBD1	NA	TGTGCCAGCAGATTTGGGGACAGCGAAGAGACCCAGTACTTC	CASRFGDSEETQYF
TRBV7-9	TRBJ2-2	TRBD1	NA	TGTGCCAGCAGCCGGATCCTAGGGGGCTCTAACACCGGGGAGCTGTTTTTT	CASSRILGGSNTGELFF
TRBV7-2	TRBJ2-7	NA	NA	TGTGCCAGCAGCTTAGACGCAGGGCTCTACGAGCAGTACTTC	CASSLDAGLYEQYF
TRBV29-1	TRBJ1-5	NA	once	TGCAGCGTTGGGCAGGGGACGGGGTTAAATCAGCCCCAGCATTTT	CSVGQGTGLNQPQHF
TRBV30	TRBJ1-1	NA	NA	TGTGCCTGGAGTCCATCGCCTGGCCTGAACACTGAAGCTTTCTTT	CAWSPSPGLNTEAFF
TRBV29-1	TRBJ2-5	TRBD2	NA	TGCAGCCTATCCGGGGGGGAGTACCAAGAGACCCAGTACTTC	CSLSGGEYQETQYF
TRBV2	TRBJ2-5	NA	NA	TGTGCCAGCAGTGTTTCCGGAGAGACCCAGTACTTC	CASSVSGETQYF